The T cell receptor beta chain described here comes from a study of regulatory T cells in long-lasting Graves disease (dated by TCRdb to the early 2020s). Background for the entire study: In the newly diagnosed Graves' disease group, patients had been taking antithyroid drugs for less than 3 months. Peripheral blood TCR sequencing and RNA sequencing compared persistent Graves' disease patients with newly diagnosed Graves' disease patients. The study was conducted in China and was registered as a clinical trial. A total of about 33 samples underwent TCR sequencing, from 13 patients with persistent Graves' disease and some 20 patients with newly diagnosed Graves' disease. Study-wide findings and limitations: More public clonotypes were shared among persistent patients (under 3,000) than among newly diagnosed patients (more than 950). The authors acknowledged the small sample size as a limitation that may reduce accuracy. Preferential use of TRBV28, TRBJ1-2 and TRBJ2-5 was observed in persistent disease, whereas TRBV20-1 and TRBJ2-1 were favored in newly diagnosed disease. Peripheral blood alone was examined, since thyroid tissue, which constituted the primary lesion, could not be accessed. Only the TCR beta chain was sequenced and analyzed. Compared with newly diagnosed patients, patients with persistent Graves' disease had lower TCR Shannon entropy and fewer highly expanded clones, which suggests clonal expansion.

This clonotype was observed a single time. It has no known antigen specificity. One base away lies a much larger clone, so this may be a sequencing read error. Preparation of the library involved multiplex PCR. The instrument given in TCRdb is Illumina HiSeq 4000. To build TCR beta libraries, CDR3 regions were amplified by Arm-PCR using iRepertoire HTBI primers. Gel purification was performed on PCR products prior to sequencing. The original pipeline was this. Across samples, fewer than 70 TRBV and 14 TRBJ segments were identified and used for gene usage analysis of CDR3 amino acid clonotypes. Filtered high-quality paired reads were merged into contigs using COPE and FqMerger. BLAST was used to align contigs to IMGT TRBV, TRBD and TRBJ reference genes, and CDR3 was defined according to IMGT. Any clonotype with a frequency above 0.1% was counted as a highly expanded clone. Shannon entropy was used to measure repertoire diversity, and the Gini coefficient was used to measure V-J evenness. A clonotype was considered public if more than one individual shared it. Starting from the raw public reads, TCRdb applied fastp trimming at Q25, assembled clones with MiXCR and retained in-frame beta chains. Each CDR3 protein appears once, grouped with its most common genes and DNA. The V and J calls here are based on TCRdb, not the publication. The sample table contains around 420,000 distinct CDR3 sequences; only one count was recorded for about a sixth of them. Approximately 21% of the sample belongs to the ten largest clones.

In the paper's terms, the time point label means: newly diagnosed GD, antithyroid drugs for less than 3 months. For both TCR sequencing and RNA sequencing, RNA was extracted from PBMCs using TRIzol. Graves' disease was diagnosed according to American Thyroid Association guidelines. Patients were recruited from an endocrinology department in Xi'an, China. Each patient gave about 8.1 milliliters of peripheral blood, collected in an EDTA anticoagulant tube. PBMCs were isolated by Ficoll Paque Plus density gradient separation without further T cell sorting. An Agilent 2100 Bioanalyzer and agarose gel were used to assess RNA quality, and a NanoDrop 2000 was used to measure RNA concentration. Its CDR3 holds 15 amino acids, cysteine through phenylalanine. CDR3 DNA only is kept here, 45 bases in frame from base 1. Taken from the germline V gene, the CDR1 and CDR2 loops are MNHEY and SVGEGT.

The specimen was peripheral blood mononuclear cells (PBMCs), collected at new diagnosis, from a patient treated with antithyroid drugs. The V and J genes are TRBV6-2 or TRBV6-3 and TRBJ2-7, with 8 bases in between that match TRBD1. This TCR was recovered from a female donor with Graves disease. The base sequence is TGTGCCATCAGTGAAGTCCGGACAGGGACCCACGAGCAGTACTTC. This gives the protein CAISEVRTGTHEQYF.